The 17 T cell receptor beta chains below all came from one sample that was sequenced in a study of a mutant IDH1 vaccine in newly diagnosed glioma (dated by TCRdb to about 2021). Libraries came from the immunoSEQ multiplex PCR assay. TCRdb took over this immuneACCESS table, retaining in-frame rearrangements with V and J assigned. Such tables are incomplete; in checked studies, under half of the missing clones stem from an unresolved V gene, and the remainder is unexplained. The sample contains around 52,000 clones, over 75% of them found a single time. The top ten clonotypes cover under 2% of the sample. These TCRs' antigens remain unknown. This specimen's time point label, per the study, means: week 5, during vaccination. Each vaccine dose, consisting of 300 ug of a 20-mer mutant IDH1 peptide in Montanide, was administered subcutaneously with topical imiquimod. Sequencing was performed on PBMCs, taken from a glioma patient whose treatment included an IDH1 peptide vaccine. All receptors come from a middle-aged woman with glioma.

The V call is TRBV25-1, the J call TRBJ2-2; 7 bases match TRBD2. This CDR3 is built from 13 residues. The V and J ends lost 6 bases and 5 bases, in that order; junction bases with no gene match: 3. Looked up from germline, CDR1 is MGHDK and CDR2 is SYGVNS. The CDR3 DNA reads TGTGCCAGCAGAGACGGGGGGACCGGGGAGCTGTTTTTT. This translates into CASRDGGTGELFF.

The chain joins TRBV7-9 to TRBJ1-2; D not certain. Trimming cost V 1 base and J 4 bases, with 10 bases left between them. The germline CDR1 and CDR2 sequences are SEHNR and FQNEAQ (reference sequence). The CDR3 length is 14 residues. The DNA for the CDR3 is TGTGCCAGCAGCTTAGTCGGCGGAGTCTATGGCTACACCTTC. Translated: CASSLVGGVYGYTF.

The gene calls are TRBV11-2 and TRBJ2-7; D uncertain. V lost 6 bases, J lost 2 bases, and 14 bases lay in between. CDR3 size: 14 residues. CDR1 and CDR2 from the germline V gene are SGHAT and FQNNGV. CDR3 nucleotide sequence: TGTGCCAGCAGACCGACGGCACAAACCTACGAGCAGTACTTC. It codes for CASRPTAQTYEQYF.

J is TRBJ2-7 and V is TRBV5-1, with D possibly matching TRBD1 (5 bases). The CDR3 spans 14 residues. The germline V and J ends were trimmed by 0 bases and 4 bases, with 11 bases remaining between them. Looked up from germline, CDR1 is SGHRS and CDR2 is YFSETQ. CDR3 nucleotides: TGCGCCAGCAGCTTGGCTGCAGGGAAATACGAGCAGTACTTC. Amino acids: CASSLAAGKYEQYF.

This sequence joins TRBV9 and TRBJ1-1; D uncertain. This CDR3 is built from 14 residues. Trimming stripped 1 base from V and 6 bases from J, with 13 bases between. The germline V gene encodes CDR1 SGDLS and CDR2 YYNGEE. The chain's CDR3 is CASSVFWRRAEAFF. The CDR3 DNA reads as TGTGCCAGCAGCGTATTCTGGAGGAGGGCTGAAGCTTTCTTT.

The rearrangement uses TRBV5-1 and TRBJ2-5; 11 bases are shared with TRBD2. Germline V gene lookup returns CDR1 SGHRS and CDR2 YFSETQ. V shed 4 bases and J 2 bases; nucleotides not matched to a gene: 7. The CDR3 is 16 residues long. CDR3 residues: CASSPRLAGLQETQYF. The CDR3 coding sequence is TGCGCCAGCAGCCCCCGACTAGCGGGGCTACAAGAGACCCAGTACTTC.

The chain couples TRBV10-1 to TRBJ1-1; 7 bases map to TRBD1. The CDR3 has 16 amino acids. The germline V gene has CDR1 WNHNN and CDR2 SYGVQD (reference sequence). Trimming cost V 2 bases and J 1 base; bases outside gene matches: 7. As DNA, the CDR3 is TGCGCCAGCAGTGAGCCAAGACAGGGTTCGAACACTGAAGCTTTCTTT. It translates to CASSEPRQGSNTEAFF.

CDR3 sequence (DNA): TGCGCCAGCAGCCAAGTGGGGTCCAAAGGGGAGCAGTACTTC. Its translation: CASSQVGSKGEQYF. The chain uses TRBV4-1 and TRBJ2-7; D call uncertain. CDR3 length: 14 amino acids. Germline values: CDR1 MGHRA, CDR2 YSYEKL. Trimming pared 1 base from V and 7 bases from J, leaving 14 bases between.

The chain employs TRBV11-2 and TRBJ1-2; 9 positions match TRBD1. Germline CDR1 and CDR2: SGHAT and FQNNGV. Trimming cost V 5 bases and J 4 bases; bases outside gene matches: 5. This CDR3 is 14 amino acids long. The CDR3, as DNA: TGTGCCAGCAGCCTAGGGGACAGGGTCTATGGCTACACCTTC. Protein: CASSLGDRVYGYTF.

The chain recombines TRBV7-8 with TRBJ1-2, with TRBD1 as a possible D gene (5 bases). Germline CDR1 reads SGHVS; CDR2 reads FQNEAQ. V dropped 3 bases and J dropped 4 bases, with 12 bases sitting between them. The CDR3 is 14 residues long. The CDR3 spells CASSFGAETYGYTF. The CDR3 nucleotides read TGTGCCAGCAGCTTCGGGGCAGAGACCTATGGCTACACCTTC.

The CDR3 spells CASSERGISNQPQHF. CDR3 coding DNA: TGTGCCAGCAGCGAAAGGGGCATTAGCAATCAGCCCCAGCATTTT. The genes are TRBV9 and TRBJ1-5, with TRBD1 as a possible D gene (5 bases). CDR1 and CDR2 from the germline V gene are SGDLS and YYNGEE. CDR3 length: 15 amino acids. Trimming took 3 bases from V and 0 from J, leaving 10 bases between them.

The chain uses TRBV10-2 and TRBJ2-5, with D unresolved. CDR3 size: 13 residues. V lost 7 bases and J 1 base, leaving 10 bases between the germline ends. Germline V lookup: CDR1 WSHSY, CDR2 SAAADI. The CDR3 DNA follows: TGCGCCAGCAACAGACACCTCCAAGAGACCCAGTACTTC. Amino acid sequence: CASNRHLQETQYF.

The chain is built from TRBV7-2 and TRBJ2-5; TRBD2 aligns across 7 bases. This CDR3 spans 15 amino acids. CDR1 and CDR2 from the germline V gene are SGHTA and FQGNSA. After removal of 5 bases from V and 1 base from J, the junction contained 7 bases not matched to a gene. The CDR3 nucleotides are TGTGCCAGCAGCGGGCAGACTAGCTTCCAAGAGACCCAGTACTTC. Its protein is CASSGQTSFQETQYF.

This chain links TRBV11-3 with TRBJ2-2, with D maybe TRBD2 (5 bases). The CDR3 contains 16 residues. V lost 5 bases, J lost 5 bases, and 18 bases lay in between. The germline gives CDR1 SGHNT, CDR2 YENEEA. This CDR3 reads CASSLSRAEVTGELFF. The CDR3 DNA follows: TGTGCCAGCAGCCTTTCGAGGGCGGAGGTAACCGGGGAGCTGTTTTTT.

The J gene is TRBJ2-2, the V gene TRBV2; the D gene is possibly TRBD1 (6 bases). CDR3 length: 16 residues. V lost 6 bases to trimming and J lost 4 bases, with 18 bases between them. In germline, CDR1 is SNHLY, CDR2 FYNNEI. CDR3 sequence reads: CASRYRESWPTGELFF. For the CDR3, the DNA is TGTGCCAGCAGATACAGGGAATCGTGGCCCACCGGGGAGCTGTTTTTT.

This chain links TRBV19 with TRBJ2-4, with D hard to call. Germline loops: CDR1 LNHDA, CDR2 SQIVND (reference sequence). V shed 5 bases and J shed 0 bases, with 8 bases lying between them. This CDR3 contains 14 residues. CDR3 residues: CASSVDGAKNIQYF. Here the CDR3 DNA reads TGTGCCAGTAGTGTGGACGGAGCCAAAAACATTCAGTACTTC.

The CDR3 nucleotides read TGTGCCAGCAGCCCGAGGACAGGGATGTACTATGGCTACACCTTC. Translation: CASSPRTGMYYGYTF. The chain has TRBV5-8 and TRBJ1-2, with 8 bases matching TRBD1. V trimming: 4 bases; J trimming: 3 bases; junction bases outside the gene matches: 8. Germline V gene data show CDR1 as SGHTS and CDR2 as YDEGEE. The CDR3 contains 15 residues.